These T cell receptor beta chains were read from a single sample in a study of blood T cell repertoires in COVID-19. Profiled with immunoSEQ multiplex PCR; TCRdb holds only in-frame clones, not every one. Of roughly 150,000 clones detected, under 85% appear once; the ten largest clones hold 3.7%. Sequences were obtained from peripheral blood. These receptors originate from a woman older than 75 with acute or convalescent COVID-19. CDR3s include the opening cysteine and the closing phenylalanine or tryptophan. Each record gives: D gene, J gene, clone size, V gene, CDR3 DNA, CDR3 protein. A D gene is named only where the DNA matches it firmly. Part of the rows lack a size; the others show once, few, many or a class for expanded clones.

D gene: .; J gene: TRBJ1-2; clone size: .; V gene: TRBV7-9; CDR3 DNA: TGTGCCAGCAGCTCAGATTCCCCCTATGGCTACACCTTC; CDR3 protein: CASSSDSPYGYTF
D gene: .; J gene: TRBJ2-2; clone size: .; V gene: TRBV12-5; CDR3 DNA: TGTGCTAGTGGTTCAGGACAGTCGAACACCGGGGAGCTGTTTTTT; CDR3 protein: CASGSGQSNTGELFF
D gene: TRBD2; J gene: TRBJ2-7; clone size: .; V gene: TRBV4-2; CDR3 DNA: TGTGCCAGCAGCCAGGGACTAGCGGGGAGCTACGAGCAGTACTTC; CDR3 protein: CASSQGLAGSYEQYF
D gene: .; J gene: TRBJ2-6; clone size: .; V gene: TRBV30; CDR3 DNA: TGTGCCTGGAGTTCCGGACAGAAGGTGGCCAACGTCCTGACTTTC; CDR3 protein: CAWSSGQKVANVLTF
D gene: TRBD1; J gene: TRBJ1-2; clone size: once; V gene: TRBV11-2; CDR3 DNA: TGTGCCAGCAGGTTTAGCTCGACAGGGGGATATGGCTACACCTTC; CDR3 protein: CASRFSSTGGYGYTF
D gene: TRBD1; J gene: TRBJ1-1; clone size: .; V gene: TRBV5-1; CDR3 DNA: TGCGCCAGCAGCTCGCCCCCCGGGCAGGGGGGAATGAACACTGAAGCTTTCTTT; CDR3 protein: CASSSPPGQGGMNTEAFF
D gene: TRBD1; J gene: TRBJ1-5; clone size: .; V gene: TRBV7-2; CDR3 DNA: TGTGCCAGCAGCCCCCGGACAGGGGGCAATCAGCCCCAGCATTTT; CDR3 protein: CASSPRTGGNQPQHF
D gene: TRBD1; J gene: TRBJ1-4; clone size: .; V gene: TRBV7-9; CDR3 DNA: TGTGCCAGCAGTTCGAAGACAGGGAATAATGAAAAACTGTTTTTT; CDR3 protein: CASSSKTGNNEKLFF
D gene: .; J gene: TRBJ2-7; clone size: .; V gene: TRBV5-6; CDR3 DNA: TGTGCCAGCAGCAACGTAGGAGTGCACTCCTACGAGCAGTACTTC; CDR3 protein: CASSNVGVHSYEQYF
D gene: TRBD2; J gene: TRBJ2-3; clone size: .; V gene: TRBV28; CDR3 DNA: TGTGCCAGCAGTTTACCCGGGGGGGCTTTTGAGGGAGATACGCAGTATTTT; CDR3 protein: CASSLPGGAFEGDTQYF
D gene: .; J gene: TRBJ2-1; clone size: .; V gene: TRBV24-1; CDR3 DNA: TGTGCCACTCTAGGGACACACAATGAGCAGTTCTTC; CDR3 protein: CATLGTHNEQFF
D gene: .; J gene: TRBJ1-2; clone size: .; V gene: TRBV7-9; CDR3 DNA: TGTGCCAGCAGCTTAGAGTTGAGCTCTAGCTATGGCTACACCTTC; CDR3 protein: CASSLELSSSYGYTF
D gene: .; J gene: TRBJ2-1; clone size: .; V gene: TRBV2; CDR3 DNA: TGTGCCAGCATTTACGACAGAGACAATGAGCAGTTCTTC; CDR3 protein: CASIYDRDNEQFF
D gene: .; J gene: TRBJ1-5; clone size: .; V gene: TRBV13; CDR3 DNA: TGTGCCAGCAGCTTCGTGAATCAGCCCCAGCATTTT; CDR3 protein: CASSFVNQPQHF
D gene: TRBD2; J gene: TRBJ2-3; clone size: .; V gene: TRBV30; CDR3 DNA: TGTGCCTGGGGGCCACTAGCGGGTAGCACAGATACGCAGTATTTT; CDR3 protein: CAWGPLAGSTDTQYF
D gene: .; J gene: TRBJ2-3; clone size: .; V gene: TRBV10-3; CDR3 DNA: TGTGCCATCAGTGAGAGAAGCTTATCCTCAGATACGCAGTATTTT; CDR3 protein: CAISERSLSSDTQYF
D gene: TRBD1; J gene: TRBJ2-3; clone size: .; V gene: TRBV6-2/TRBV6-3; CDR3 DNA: TGTGCCAGCAGTTACCCCGGACAGGGACCCACAGATACGCAGTATTTT; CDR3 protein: CASSYPGQGPTDTQYF
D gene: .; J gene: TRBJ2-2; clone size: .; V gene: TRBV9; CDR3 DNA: TGTGCCAGCAGCGTGAACGTGATCAGGGGGAACACCGGGGAGCTGTTTTTT; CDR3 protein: CASSVNVIRGNTGELFF
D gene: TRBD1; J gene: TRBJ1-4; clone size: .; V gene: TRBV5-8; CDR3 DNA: TGTGCCAGCAGCTTCTCCGGGACAGGGGATGAAAAACTGTTTTTT; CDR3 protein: CASSFSGTGDEKLFF
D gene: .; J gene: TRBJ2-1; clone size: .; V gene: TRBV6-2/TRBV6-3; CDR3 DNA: TGTGCCAGCAGTCCGGTACTACTCCGGGTGTCCTATGAGCAGTTCTTC; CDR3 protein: CASSPVLLRVSYEQFF
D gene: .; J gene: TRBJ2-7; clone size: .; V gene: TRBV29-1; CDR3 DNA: TGCAGCGTTGAAGATAACCGGGGAAACGAGCAGTACTTC; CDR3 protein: CSVEDNRGNEQYF
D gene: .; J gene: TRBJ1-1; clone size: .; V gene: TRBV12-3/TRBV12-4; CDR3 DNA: TGTGCCAGCAGCGGGGGGCGCAGAACTGAAGCTTTCTTT; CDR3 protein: CASSGGRRTEAFF
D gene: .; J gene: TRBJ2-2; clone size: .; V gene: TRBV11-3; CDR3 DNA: TGTGCCAGCAGCCCAGGCACCAACACCGGGGAGCTGTTTTTT; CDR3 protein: CASSPGTNTGELFF
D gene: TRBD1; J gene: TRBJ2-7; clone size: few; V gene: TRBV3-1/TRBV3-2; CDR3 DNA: TGTGCCAGCAGCCAGGGACAGGAAGCCTCCTACGAGCAGTACTTC; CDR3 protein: CASSQGQEASYEQYF
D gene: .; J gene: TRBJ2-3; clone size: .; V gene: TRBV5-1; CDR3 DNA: TGCGCCAGCAGCTTAGGAGGAGGCACAGATACGCAGTATTTT; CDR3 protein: CASSLGGGTDTQYF
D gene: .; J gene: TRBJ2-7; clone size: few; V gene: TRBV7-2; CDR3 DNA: TGTGCCAGCAGCTCCAACTACGAGCAGTACTTC; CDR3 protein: CASSSNYEQYF
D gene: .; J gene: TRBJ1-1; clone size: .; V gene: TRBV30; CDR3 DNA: TGTGCCAATCACAGGGAATTCACTGAAGCTTTCTTT; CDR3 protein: CANHREFTEAFF
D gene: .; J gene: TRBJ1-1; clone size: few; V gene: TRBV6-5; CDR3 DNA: TGTGCCAGCAGCCAAAATACAGGGCTGGGAACTGAAGCTTTCTTT; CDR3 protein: CASSQNTGLGTEAFF
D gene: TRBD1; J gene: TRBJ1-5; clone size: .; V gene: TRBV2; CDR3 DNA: TGTGCCAGCAGAGGGACAGGGGCTACCTCTGGCAATCAGCCCCAGCATTTT; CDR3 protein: CASRGTGATSGNQPQHF
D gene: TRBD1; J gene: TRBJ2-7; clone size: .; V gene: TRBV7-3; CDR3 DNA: TGTGCCAGCAGCTTGGGACAGGGGCCCGAGCAGTACTTC; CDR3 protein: CASSLGQGPEQYF
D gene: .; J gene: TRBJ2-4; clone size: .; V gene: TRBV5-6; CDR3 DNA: TGTGCCAGCAGCTTCGCGACAGGATATTTGTACTTC; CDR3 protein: CASSFATGYLYF
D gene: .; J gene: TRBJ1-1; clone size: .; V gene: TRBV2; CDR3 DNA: TGTGCCAGCCAGGGAAACACTGAAGCTTTCTTT; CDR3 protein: CASQGNTEAFF
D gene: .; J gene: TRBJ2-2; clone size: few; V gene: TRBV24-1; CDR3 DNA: TGTGCCACCAGTGATTCCCAGGGAAGGTTCGCGAACACCGGGGAGCTGTTTTTT; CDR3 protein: CATSDSQGRFANTGELFF
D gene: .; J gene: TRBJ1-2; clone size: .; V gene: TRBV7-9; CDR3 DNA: TGTGCCAGCAGCTTTCGGGGGGCTGGCTACACCTTC; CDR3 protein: CASSFRGAGYTF
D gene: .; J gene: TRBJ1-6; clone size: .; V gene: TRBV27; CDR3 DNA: TGTGCCAGCAGTTTGAACCAGCCGGCGGGCGCACCCCTCCACTTT; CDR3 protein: CASSLNQPAGAPLHF
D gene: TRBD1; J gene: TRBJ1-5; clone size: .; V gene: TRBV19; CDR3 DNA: TGTGCCAGTAGTTTCGGGACAGGGTATCAGCCCCAGCATTTT; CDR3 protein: CASSFGTGYQPQHF
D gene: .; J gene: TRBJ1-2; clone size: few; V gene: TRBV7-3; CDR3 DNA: TGTGCCAGCAGCACCAGGGGAAACTATGGCTACACCTTC; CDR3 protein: CASSTRGNYGYTF
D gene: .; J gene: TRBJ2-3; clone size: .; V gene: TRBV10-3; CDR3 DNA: TGTGCCATCGCGAACCCGGGACTCTCCACAGATACGCAGTATTTT; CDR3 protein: CAIANPGLSTDTQYF
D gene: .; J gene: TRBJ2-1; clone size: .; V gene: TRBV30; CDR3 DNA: TGTGCCTGGAGTGTACTAGCTAACTCCTACAATGAGCAGTTCTTC; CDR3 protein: CAWSVLANSYNEQFF
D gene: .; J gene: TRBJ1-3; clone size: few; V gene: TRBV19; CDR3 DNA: TGTGCCACACGACAGCGTTCCTCTGGAAACACCATATATTTT; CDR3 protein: CATRQRSSGNTIYF
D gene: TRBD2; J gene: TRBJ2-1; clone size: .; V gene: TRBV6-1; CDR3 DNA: TGTGCCAGCAGTGAAGTCCGAGCGGGAGGGATAAGGGTCGAGAATGAGCAGTTCTTC; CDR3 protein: CASSEVRAGGIRVENEQFF
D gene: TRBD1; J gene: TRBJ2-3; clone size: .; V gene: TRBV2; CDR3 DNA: TGTGCCAGCAGGGGACAGGGGGTAGGGGCAGATACGCAGTATTTT; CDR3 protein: CASRGQGVGADTQYF
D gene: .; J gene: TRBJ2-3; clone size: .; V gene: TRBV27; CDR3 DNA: TGTGCCAGCAGTCAAAACAGGGATAGCACAGATACGCAGTATTTT; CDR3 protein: CASSQNRDSTDTQYF
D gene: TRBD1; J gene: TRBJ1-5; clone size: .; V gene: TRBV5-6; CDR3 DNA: TGTGCCAGCAGCACCTTACAGGGGGCGTCGAATCAGCCCCAGCATTTT; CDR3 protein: CASSTLQGASNQPQHF
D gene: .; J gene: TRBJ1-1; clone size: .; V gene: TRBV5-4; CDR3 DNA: TGTGCCAGCAGCCTAGACCAGCTTATAAACACTGAAGCTTTCTTT; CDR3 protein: CASSLDQLINTEAFF
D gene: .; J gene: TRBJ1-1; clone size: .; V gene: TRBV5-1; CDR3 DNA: TGCGCCAGCAGCGTCAGGGGTGGAGATACTGAAGCTTTCTTT; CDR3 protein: CASSVRGGDTEAFF
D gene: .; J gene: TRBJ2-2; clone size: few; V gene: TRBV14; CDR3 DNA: TGTGCCAGCAGCCAAGGGTCGGTAAGGGGGAGATTTGACACCGGGGAGCTGTTTTTT; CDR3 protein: CASSQGSVRGRFDTGELFF
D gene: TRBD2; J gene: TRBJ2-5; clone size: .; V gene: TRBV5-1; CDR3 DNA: TGCGCCAGCAGCTTGGGATTCCCAGCGGGAGGAATAGAGACCCAGTACTTC; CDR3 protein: CASSLGFPAGGIETQYF
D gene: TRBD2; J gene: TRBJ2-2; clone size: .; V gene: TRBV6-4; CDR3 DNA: TGTGCCAGCAGTGACTCCCCCCTAGCGGGAGGCACCGGGGAGCTGTTTTTT; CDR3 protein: CASSDSPLAGGTGELFF
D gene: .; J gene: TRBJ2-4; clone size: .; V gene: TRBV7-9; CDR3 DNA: TGTGCCAGCAGCCAATCGCCCGGAGGAGACATTCAGTACTTC; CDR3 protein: CASSQSPGGDIQYF
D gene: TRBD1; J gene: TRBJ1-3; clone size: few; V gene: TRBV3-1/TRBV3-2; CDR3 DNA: TGTGCCAGCAGCCACCGAACGGACAGGTCTGGAAACACCATATATTTT; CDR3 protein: CASSHRTDRSGNTIYF
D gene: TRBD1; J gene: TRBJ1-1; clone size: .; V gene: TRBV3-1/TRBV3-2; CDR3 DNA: TGTGCCAGCAGCCAACCTACCGGACAGGGTGTAAGACTGGGGGCTTTCTTT; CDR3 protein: CASSQPTGQGVRLGAFF
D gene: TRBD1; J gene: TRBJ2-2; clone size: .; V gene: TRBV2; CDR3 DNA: TGTGCCAGCAGTTACAGGGGTGAGGAGCTGTTTTTT; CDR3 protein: CASSYRGEELFF
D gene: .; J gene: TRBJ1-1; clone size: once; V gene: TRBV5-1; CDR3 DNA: TGCGCCAGCAGCGAAGGACTGTTCATAATGAACACTGAAGCTTTCTTT; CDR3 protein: CASSEGLFIMNTEAFF
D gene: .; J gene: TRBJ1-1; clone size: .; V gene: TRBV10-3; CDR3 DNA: TGTGCCATCAGTGACGGGAGGAACACTGAAGCTTTCTTT; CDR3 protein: CAISDGRNTEAFF